This T cell receptor (beta chain) was identified in a study of blood T cell repertoires in COVID-19 (dated by TCRdb to about 2020). Background for the entire study: The collaborator samples originated in the United States, Italy and Spain and spanned the acute and convalescent phases of COVID-19. The material from the prospective study consisted of cDNA or gDNA derived from T cells, B-cell-depleted T cells, or PBMCs. The dataset comprised deeply sampled blood TCRbeta repertoires from subjects exposed to, actively infected with, or recovered from COVID-19. The repertoires were released in a freely available public database intended as a resource for research on the immune response to SARS-CoV-2. The samples were drawn from the first 160 participants of the ongoing ImmuneRACE study and from 950 to 1,500 subjects provided by 6 global collaborators. Sample metadata almost always included a de-identified subject ID, COVID-19 status, age in years and sex. Where available, HLA class I and class II types were obtained from metadata supplied by the sample provider rather than from assay-based typing. General findings and caveats noted by the study authors: Clinical and demographic metadata were provided uncurated, with the amount varying by source and participant.

TCRbeta CDR3 regions were amplified from genomic DNA using the immunoSEQ Assay, a bias-controlled multiplex PCR. Under the source paper's analysis protocol: The number of nucleated cells in each sample was estimated by amplification of reference gene primers within the assay. To quantify the absolute abundance of each unique TCRbeta CDR3 rearrangement, sequence reads were collapsed and filtered. For each sample, productive Simpson clonality was calculated as the square root of Simpson's diversity index over productive rearrangements. The source is immuneACCESS, and TCRdb retained only in-frame sequences with V and J called. Part of the clones is not carried over; for the studies checked, unresolved V genes explain less than half of this, and the remainder is unexplained. Clone size and the V and J calls come from that table; the DNA yielded D and trimming. This sample is represented by roughly 290,000 clones; under 90% of them were singletons. 1.7% of the sample is held by the ten biggest clonotypes.

The germline V gene supplies CDR1 SQVTM and CDR2 ANQGSEA. V is cut back by 5 bases and J by 5 bases, with 4 bases in the junction unmatched. Its CDR3 holds 12 amino acids, cysteine through phenylalanine. The sequence is cut down to CDR3 DNA, 36 bases in frame from base 1. As concerns this clone: Its target antigen remains unknown. Base qualities were left out, and no much larger clone turns up one base away.

Participants in the prospective study were aged 18 to 89 years, lived in about two dozen United States geographic areas, and enrolled through a virtual design. Cohort assignment in the prospective study relied on participant-reported clinical history from a screening survey and a study questionnaire. For ImmuneRACE Cohort 3, a participant was defined as recovered based on two consecutive negative NP/OP PCR tests, clearance by a healthcare professional, or resolution of symptoms. Mobile phlebotomists in the prospective study collected whole blood, serum and a nasopharyngeal or oropharyngeal swab from every participant. Over a roughly two-month period, participants in the prospective study had the option of providing additional blood draws and questionnaires. Prospective study blood samples were shipped either frozen or at room temperature before DNA extraction.

Sequenced input: PBMCs or T cells enriched from blood (not recorded which). The receptor was derived from a woman aged 40 to 55 who had recovered from COVID-19. The chain is encoded by TRBV29-1 joined to TRBJ2-5; 8 central nucleotides agree with TRBD1. The DNA sequence reads TGCAGCGTTCGGACAGGGTGGGAGACCCAGTACTTC. Its coded protein is CSVRTGWETQYF.